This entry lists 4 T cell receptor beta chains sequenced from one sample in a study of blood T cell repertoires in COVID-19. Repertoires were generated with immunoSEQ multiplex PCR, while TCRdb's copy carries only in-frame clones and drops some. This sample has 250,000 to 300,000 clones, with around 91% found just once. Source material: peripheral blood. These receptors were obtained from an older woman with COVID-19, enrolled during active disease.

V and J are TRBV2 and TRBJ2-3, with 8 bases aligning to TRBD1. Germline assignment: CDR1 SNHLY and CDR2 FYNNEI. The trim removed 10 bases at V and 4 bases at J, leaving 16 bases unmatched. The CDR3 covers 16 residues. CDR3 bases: TGTGCCATCCCACATCCGGACAGGGCAAGGTCAGATACGCAGTATTTT. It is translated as CAIPHPDRARSDTQYF.

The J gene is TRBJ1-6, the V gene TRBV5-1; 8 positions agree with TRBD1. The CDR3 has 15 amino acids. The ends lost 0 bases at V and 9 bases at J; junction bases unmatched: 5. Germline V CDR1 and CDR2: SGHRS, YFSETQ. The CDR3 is CASSLGQGAFSPLHF. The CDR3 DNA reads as TGCGCCAGCAGCTTGGGGCAGGGGGCATTTTCACCCCTCCACTTT.

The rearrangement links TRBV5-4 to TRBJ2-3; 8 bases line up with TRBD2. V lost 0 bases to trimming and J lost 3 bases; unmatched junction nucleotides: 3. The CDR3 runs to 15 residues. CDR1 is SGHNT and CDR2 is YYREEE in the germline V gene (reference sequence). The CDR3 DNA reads TGTGCCAGCAGCTTGGGACAGCGGGAGACAGATACGCAGTATTTT. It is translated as CASSLGQRETDTQYF. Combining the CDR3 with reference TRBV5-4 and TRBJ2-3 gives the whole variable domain ETGVTQSPTHLIKTRGQQVTLRCSSQSGHNTVSWYQQALGQGPQFIFQYYREEENGRGNFPPRFSGLQFPNYSSELNVNALELDDSALYLCASSLGQRETDTQYFGPGTRLTVL.

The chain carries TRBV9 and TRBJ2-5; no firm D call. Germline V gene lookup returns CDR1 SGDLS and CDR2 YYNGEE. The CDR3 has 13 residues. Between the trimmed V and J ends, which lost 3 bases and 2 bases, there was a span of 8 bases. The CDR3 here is CASSAPGQETQYF. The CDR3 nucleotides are TGTGCCAGCAGCGCACCCGGTCAAGAGACCCAGTACTTC.